This T cell receptor (beta chain) comes out of a study of neurological immune-mediated disorders. Study results and limitations: There was no association between the multiple sclerosis repertoire cluster and any clinical or MRI feature.

The CDR3 has 15 residues. The J segment lost 3 bases and the V segment lost 0 bases, leaving 4 bases of the junction unmatched. Looked up from germline, CDR1 is DFQATT and CDR2 is SNEGSKA (reference sequence). The authors made cDNA by 5'RACE with 10-nucleotide random UMIs. MiXCR was run by TCRdb on the 5' RACE reads, yielding one entry per CDR3 protein. The sample has about 58,000 distinct CDR3 sequences, roughly 3.5% seen once. There are many counts of this clonotype. What it binds is not known. The gene calls are TRBV20-1 and TRBJ2-1; 8 bases are shared with TRBD2. This receptor was obtained from a woman between 55 and 75 years old with multiple sclerosis. The specimen was PBMCs. The CDR3 here is CSARDVREVYNEQFF. The CDR3 DNA sequence: TGCAGTGCTAGAGATGTGCGGGAGGTCTACAATGAGCAGTTCTTC.